The 25 T cell receptor beta chains below were found in one sample sequenced in a study of blood T cell repertoires in COVID-19. Sequenced by immunoSEQ multiplex PCR; TCRdb stores in-frame clones only, minus some. The table shows under 300,000 clones, with over 75% occurring only once. Sequencing input: peripheral blood. All receptors derive from a woman in her seventies with acute or convalescent COVID-19.

The chain is built from TRBV19 and TRBJ1-3; maybe TRBD1 (5 bases). The germline V and J ends were trimmed by 6 bases and 2 bases, with 17 bases remaining between them. The CDR3 runs 16 residues. Germline V gives CDR1 LNHDA, CDR2 SQIVND (reference sequence). The CDR3 nucleotides are TGTGCCAGTAGCCCGTCGGGGGTTATAACTGGAAACACCATATATTTT. It codes for CASSPSGVITGNTIYF. The full variable domain, with the rest looked up from reference TRBV19 and TRBJ1-3, is DGGITQSPKYLFRKEGQNVTLSCEQNLNHDAMYWYRQDPGQGLRLIYYSQIVNDFQKGDIAEGYSVSREKKESFPLTVTSAQKNPTAFYLCASSPSGVITGNTIYFGEGSWLTVV.

This chain links TRBV2 with TRBJ2-5; D possibly corresponds to TRBD1 (6 bases). Trimming removed 9 bases at V and 5 bases at J, with 19 bases between. CDR3 size: 14 residues. CDR1 and CDR2 from the germline V gene are SNHLY and FYNNEI. The chain's CDR3 is CASFRQVGSETQYF. CDR3 nucleotides: TGTGCCAGTTTCCGACAGGTTGGAAGTGAGACCCAGTACTTC.

The chain couples TRBV7-2 to TRBJ2-1; 10 nucleotides match TRBD2. CDR3 size: 15 residues. Trimming cost V 5 bases and J 9 bases; bases outside gene matches: 10. The germline V gene encodes CDR1 SGHTA and CDR2 FQGNSA. CDR3 coding DNA: TGTGCCAGCAGCGAAAGCGGGGGGGCCTTTGGTGAGCAGTTCTTC. It codes for CASSESGGAFGEQFF.

This CDR3 is CASSADFVGTEAFF. CDR3 nucleotides: TGTGCCAGCAGCGCCGACTTCGTAGGCACTGAAGCTTTCTTT. The chain combines TRBV9 with TRBJ1-1; D remains ambiguous. The V gene's germline CDR1 is SGDLS and CDR2 YYNGEE. The CDR3 has 14 amino acids. With 3 bases removed from V and 4 bases from J, the gap between germline ends came to 13 bases.

The chain combines TRBV23-1 with TRBJ2-7, with a possible D match to TRBD2 (7 bases). TRBV23-1 is sorted into the ORF group, with uncertain function. Trimming took off 3 bases at V and 6 bases at J, with 18 bases between the two ends. CDR3 length: 15 amino acids. This CDR3 is CASSHPRWGGPEQYF. CDR3 nucleotide sequence: TGCGCCAGCAGTCACCCCCGTTGGGGGGGGCCCGAGCAGTACTTC.

This rearrangement joins TRBV12-3 or TRBV12-4 to TRBJ2-7, with D perhaps matching TRBD1 (5 bases). This CDR3 region has 11 residues. V lost 5 bases to trimming and J lost 7 bases, with 9 bases between them. This chain's CDR3 is CASSTQGEQYF. CDR3 in DNA: TGTGCCAGCAGTACCCAGGGTGAGCAGTACTTC.

This clone was seen more than once but under ten times. The rearrangement joins TRBV18 to TRBJ1-1, with D possibly being TRBD1 (6 bases). Trimming removed 4 bases from V and 8 bases from J, with 14 bases in between. In germline, CDR1 is KGHSH, CDR2 LQKENI. The CDR3 loop spans 13 amino acids. Here the CDR3 reads CASSRQELLEAFF. The CDR3, as DNA: TGTGCCAGCTCACGACAGGAGTTATTAGAAGCTTTCTTT. Full variable domain (missing parts from reference TRBV18 and TRBJ1-1): NAGVMQNPRHLVRRRGQEARLRCSPMKGHSHVYWYRQLPEEGLKFMVYLQKENIIDESGMPKERFSAEFPKEGPSILRIQQVVRGDSAAYFCASSRQELLEAFFGQGTRLTVV.

The chain has TRBV4-1 and TRBJ2-1, with 7 positions matching TRBD2. Germline V gene sequence: CDR1 MGHRA, CDR2 YSYEKL. CDR3 length: 16 residues. The ends lost 4 bases at V and 1 base at J; junction bases unmatched: 7. CDR3 amino acids: CASSRSRGLSYNEQFF. CDR3 DNA: TGCGCCAGCAGCCGCAGTAGGGGACTATCCTACAATGAGCAGTTCTTC.

The V gene is TRBV6-6, the J gene TRBJ2-5; the match to TRBD1 covers 9 bases. Per germline, CDR1 MNHNY and CDR2 SVGAGI (reference sequence). V lost 5 bases, J lost 5 bases, and 9 bases stayed unmatched. The CDR3 contains 15 residues. CDR3 residues: CASSTGGANGETQYF. The DNA for the CDR3 is TGTGCCAGCAGTACAGGGGGCGCCAATGGGGAGACCCAGTACTTC.

V and J are TRBV5-6 and TRBJ1-2; 11 bases match TRBD1. Trimming at V came to 1 base and at J to 12 bases, leaving 8 bases not matched to a gene. The CDR3 runs to 14 residues. The germline CDR1 and CDR2 sequences are SGHDT and YYEEEE. The CDR3 protein is CASSLPRDRGIDTF. The CDR3 DNA is TGTGCCAGCAGCTTGCCCCGGGACAGGGGGATTGACACCTTC.

This CDR3 reads CASSTAGWVNQPQHF. As DNA, the CDR3 is TGTGCCAGCAGTACCGCGGGATGGGTCAATCAGCCCCAGCATTTT. This chain connects TRBV5-4 to TRBJ1-5, with D unresolved. Germline V gene sequence: CDR1 SGHNT, CDR2 YYREEE (reference sequence). V lost 5 bases and J lost 3, with 15 bases in between. CDR3 length: 15 residues.

The CDR3 here is CASSLVGSGAFRSGELFF. The CDR3 DNA follows: TGTGCCAGCAGCTTAGTAGGTAGCGGGGCCTTCAGGTCCGGGGAGCTGTTTTTT. The V and J genes are TRBV11-2 and TRBJ2-2, with TRBD2 matching over 8 bases. Per germline, CDR1 SGHAT and CDR2 FQNNGV. J gave up 6 bases and V 1 base, and 13 bases lay outside the gene matches. The CDR3 is made up of 18 amino acids.

The chain carries TRBV5-5 and TRBJ2-7, with 10 bases that match TRBD2. This CDR3 is 15 amino acids long. Trimming cost V 4 bases and J 3 bases; bases outside gene matches: 7. From germline, CDR1 is SGHKS and CDR2 YYEKEE (reference sequence). Here the CDR3 reads CASSLGLAAYYEQYF. Written as DNA, the CDR3 is TGTGCCAGCAGCCTAGGACTAGCGGCCTACTACGAGCAGTACTTC.

J is TRBJ2-7 and V is TRBV27, with D possibly TRBD2 on 6 matching bases. The CDR3 is 14 amino acids. Germline lookup yields CDR1 MNHEY and CDR2 SMNVEV (reference sequence). V dropped 7 bases and J dropped 5 bases, with 18 bases sitting between them. The DNA for the CDR3 is TGTGCCAGCAAGGGTCCGGGGGTGATCCACGAGCAGTACTTC. Translated: CASKGPGVIHEQYF.

About this clone: One end of the junction does not line up with germline, which may come from a read error. The rearrangement links TRBV11-3 to TRBJ2-2, with D uncertain. The germline V gene has CDR1 SGHNT and CDR2 YENEEA. This CDR3 is built from 12 residues. CDR3 in amino acids: CAGSWSTGELFF. CDR3 sequence (DNA): TGTGCCGGCAGCTGGAGCACCGGGGAGCTGTTTTTT.

This clone was counted only a few times. The rearrangement uses TRBV6-2 or TRBV6-3 and TRBJ2-2; unclear D gene. V was shortened by 0 bases and J by 9 bases, with 8 bases between the two germline ends. The germline V gene has CDR1 MNHEY and CDR2 SVGEGT. The CDR3 is 13 residues long. The CDR3 nucleotides are TGTGCCAGCAGTTACTCGAACAGCCGGGAGCTGTTTTTT. This encodes CASSYSNSRELFF.

The chain links TRBV28 to TRBJ1-2; 8 bases match TRBD1. This CDR3 has 15 residues. V shed 4 bases and J 2 bases; nucleotides not matched to a gene: 6. Germline assignment: CDR1 MDHEN and CDR2 SYDVKM. CDR3 nucleotide sequence: TGTGCCAGCAGTTCCTCAGGGGGCTTGAACTATGGCTACACCTTC. Residues: CASSSSGGLNYGYTF.

This clone is a singleton in its sample. This rearrangement joins TRBV3-1 (or the pseudogene TRBV3-2) to TRBJ1-2; no clear D gene. Trimming shortened V by 4 bases and J by 8 bases, and 14 bases separated the two germline ends. The CDR3 has 13 amino acids. In germline, CDR1 is LGHDT, CDR2 YNNKEL (reference sequence). The CDR3 DNA reads TGTGCCAGCAGCCCCGACCCCGCCGGGGGCTACACCTTC. It codes for CASSPDPAGGYTF.

This clone was observed a few times. The J gene is TRBJ2-7, the V gene TRBV7-9; D is perhaps TRBD2 (5 bases). The germline V gene has CDR1 SEHNR and CDR2 FQNEAQ (reference sequence). The CDR3 loop spans 13 amino acids. V dropped 0 bases and J dropped 4 bases, with 7 bases sitting between them. In nucleotides, the CDR3 is TGTGCCAGCAGCTTAGCGGGAGTATACGAGCAGTACTTC. Translation gives CASSLAGVYEQYF.

V is TRBV19 and J is TRBJ1-5; TRBD1 is a possible D gene (6 bases). Germline values: CDR1 LNHDA, CDR2 SQIVND (reference sequence). Between the trimmed V and J ends, which lost 5 bases and 4 bases, there was a span of 18 bases. This CDR3 contains 16 residues. This CDR3 is CASSGGASVGNQPQHF. The CDR3 DNA is TGTGCCAGTAGTGGGGGGGCATCAGTGGGGAATCAGCCCCAGCATTTT.

V and J are TRBV18 and TRBJ2-3, with D maybe TRBD2 (7 bases). This CDR3 contains 14 residues. CDR1 is KGHSH, CDR2 LQKENI, per germline. Between the trimmed V and J ends, which lost 3 bases and 8 bases, there was a span of 15 bases. The DNA of the CDR3 is TGTGCCAGCTCACCGGGAGGGGGGGCCGGTACGCAGTATTTT. This sequence encodes CASSPGGGAGTQYF.

The chain joins TRBV19 to TRBJ1-6; D is ambiguous. This CDR3 comprises 13 residues. Germline CDR1 reads LNHDA; CDR2 reads SQIVND (reference sequence). V shed 7 bases and J shed 5 bases, with 9 bases lying between them. CDR3 loop: CASNENNNSPLHF. CDR3 in DNA: TGTGCCAGTAATGAGAATAATAATTCACCCCTCCACTTT.

This clone appeared a few times. V is TRBV6-1 and J is TRBJ2-1, with 9 bases aligning to TRBD1. Germline V gene sequence: CDR1 MNHNS, CDR2 SASEGT. The CDR3 has 18 residues. V gave up 2 bases and J gave up 1 base; unmatched junction bases: 9. This CDR3 reads CASSEWGRGTGSYNEQFF. CDR3 DNA sequence: TGTGCCAGCAGTGAATGGGGCCGGGGGACAGGGTCCTACAATGAGCAGTTCTTC.

This clone was counted only a few times. The rearrangement uses TRBV7-9 and TRBJ2-7, with 9 bases identical to TRBD1. Germline V gives CDR1 SEHNR, CDR2 FQNEAQ (reference sequence). The CDR3 is made up of 16 amino acids. V was pared by 4 bases and J by 0 bases, with 7 bases of the junction left unmatched. The DNA for the CDR3 is TGTGCCAGCAGCTGGGACCGGGACAGGGACTCCTACGAGCAGTACTTC. It codes for CASSWDRDRDSYEQYF.

J is TRBJ2-7 and V is TRBV18, with D tentatively TRBD2 (5 bases). CDR3 size: 13 residues. CDR1 is KGHSH, CDR2 LQKENI, per germline. Trimming removed 1 base from V and 4 bases from J, with 8 bases in between. The CDR3 DNA reads as TGTGCCAGCTCACCACGCGAGGGATACGAGCAGTACTTC. It translates to CASSPREGYEQYF.